This T cell receptor (beta chain) appears in the sequencing data of a study of siplizumab effects on memory and regulatory T cells. Study findings and constraints: The majority of clones, roughly 75-97% of proliferating CD4+ or CD8+ clones, lacked an assignable naive or memory phenotype.

Assayed TCR templates numbered about 10^5 for each sample. Assay used: immunoSEQ multiplex PCR; TCRdb lists only in-frame clones, some missing. Of over 80,000 clones listed, 85% to 95% were seen once; the top ten hold 1% to 1.5%. Concerning this clone itself: Its antigen is undetermined.

This CDR3 region has 15 residues. Germline V CDR1 and CDR2: MDHEN, SYDVKM. Trimming left V 4 bases short and J 1 base short, with 11 bases between. What was sequenced was non-Treg CD4+ T cells sorted from blood. This chain links TRBV28 with TRBJ2-4; D ambiguous. This TCR derives from a human donor in good health. In DNA form, the CDR3 reads TGTGCCAGCAGTTCGGAAGGACGGGCCAAAAACATTCAGTACTTC. Protein: CASSSEGRAKNIQYF.